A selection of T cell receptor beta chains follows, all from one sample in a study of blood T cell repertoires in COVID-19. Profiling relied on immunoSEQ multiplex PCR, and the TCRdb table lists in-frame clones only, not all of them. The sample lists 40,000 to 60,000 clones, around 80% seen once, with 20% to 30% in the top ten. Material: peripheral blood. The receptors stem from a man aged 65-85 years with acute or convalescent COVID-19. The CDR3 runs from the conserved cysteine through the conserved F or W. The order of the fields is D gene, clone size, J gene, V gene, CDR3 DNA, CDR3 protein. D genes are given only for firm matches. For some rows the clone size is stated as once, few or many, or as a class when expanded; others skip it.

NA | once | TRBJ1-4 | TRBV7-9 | TGTGCCAGCAGCTACGACAGTGAAATTGAAAAACTGTTTTTT | CASSYDSEIEKLFF
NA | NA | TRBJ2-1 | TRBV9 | TGTGCCAGCAGCGCGTACGGGGTTGTCGGTAATGAGCAGTTCTTC | CASSAYGVVGNEQFF
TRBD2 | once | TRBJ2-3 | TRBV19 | TGTGCCAGTAGTAGGGGGACTAGCGGGAGAACAGATACGCAGTATTTT | CASSRGTSGRTDTQYF
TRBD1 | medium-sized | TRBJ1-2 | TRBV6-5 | TGTGCCAGCAGTCCCCAGGGGGGATCGGAGGGCTACACCTTC | CASSPQGGSEGYTF
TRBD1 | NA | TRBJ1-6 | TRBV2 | TGTGCCAGCACGGCCCGGGACAGGGGATCACCCCTCCACTTT | CASTARDRGSPLHF
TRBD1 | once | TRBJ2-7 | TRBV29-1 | TGCAGCGGCCGTATAGGACAGGGACCCTACGAGCAGTACTTC | CSGRIGQGPYEQYF
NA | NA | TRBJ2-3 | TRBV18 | TGTGCCAGCTCACCAAGAGTGGGCAGGGATACGCAGTATTTT | CASSPRVGRDTQYF
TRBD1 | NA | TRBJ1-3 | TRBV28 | TGTGCCAGCAGGCCCAGGGGGGTTAGCTCTGGAAACACCATATATTTT | CASRPRGVSSGNTIYF
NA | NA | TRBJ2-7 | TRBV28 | TGTGCCAGCACTACGTCAGGGACACCCTACGAGCAGTACTTC | CASTTSGTPYEQYF
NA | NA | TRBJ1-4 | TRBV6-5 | TGTGCCAGCAGACGTGGGACCGCGGAGGGTTGGGGACTGTTTTTT | CASRRGTAEGWGLFF
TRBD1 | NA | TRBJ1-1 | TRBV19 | TGTGCCAGTAGTAGCCAGGGGGCATACACTGAAGCTTTCTTT | CASSSQGAYTEAFF
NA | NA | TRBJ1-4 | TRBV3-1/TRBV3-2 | TGTGCCAGCAGTCGTCGCCTTGCGGAAAAACTGTTTTTT | CASSRRLAEKLFF
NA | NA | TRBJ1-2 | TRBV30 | TGTGCCTGGAGAGCAGGGGTCGGTGGCTACACCTTC | CAWRAGVGGYTF
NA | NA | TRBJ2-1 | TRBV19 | TGTGCCAGTAGTATACGGCGGGACCGGGACAATGAGCAGTTCTTC | CASSIRRDRDNEQFF
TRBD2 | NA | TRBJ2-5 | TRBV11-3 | TGTGCCAGCAGCACCGGACTAGCGGGGGGACAAGAGACCCAGTACTTC | CASSTGLAGGQETQYF
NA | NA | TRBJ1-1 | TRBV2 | TGTGCCAGCGGACAGATGGGCACTGAAGCTTTCTTT | CASGQMGTEAFF
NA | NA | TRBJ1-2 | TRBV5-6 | TGTGCCAGCAGCTTGGAGCAAGACTATGGCTACACCTTC | CASSLEQDYGYTF
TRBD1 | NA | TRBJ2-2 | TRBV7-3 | TGTGCCAGCAGCTCGGGACAGCACACCGGGGAGCTGTTTTTT | CASSSGQHTGELFF
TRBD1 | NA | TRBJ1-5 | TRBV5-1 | TGCGCCAGCAGCGAAGGACAGGGACTTAGCAATCAGCCCCAGCATTTT | CASSEGQGLSNQPQHF
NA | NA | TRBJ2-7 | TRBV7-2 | TGTGCCAGCAGCTTGGCGGGGACAGCCTCCTACGAGCAGTACTTC | CASSLAGTASYEQYF
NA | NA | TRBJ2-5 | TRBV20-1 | TGCAGTGCTCTTGCGGCAGAGACCCAGTACTTC | CSALAAETQYF
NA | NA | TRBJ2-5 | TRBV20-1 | TGCAGTGCCGGTCGCCGGGAGACCCAGTACTTC | CSAGRRETQYF
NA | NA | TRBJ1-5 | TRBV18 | TGTGCCAGCTCCCTCACAGGGCTGGGGGATCAGCCCCAGCATTTT | CASSLTGLGDQPQHF
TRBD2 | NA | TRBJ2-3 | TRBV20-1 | TGCAGTGCTAGTTGGGGGGGTGGCACAGATACGCAGTATTTT | CSASWGGGTDTQYF
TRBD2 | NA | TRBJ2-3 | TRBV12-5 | TGTGCTAGTGGTTTGGTACAGTCCCCTAGCGGGGCGGATACGCAGTATTTT | CASGLVQSPSGADTQYF
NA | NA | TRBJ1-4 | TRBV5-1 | TGCGCCAGCAGCGCCAGGGGAAGCAGTGAAAAACTGTTTTTT | CASSARGSSEKLFF